Below are 14 T cell receptor beta chains sequenced from a single sample in a study of cytomegalovirus exposure and HLA in healthy donors. Both 60 Vbeta primers and 13 Jbeta primers went into the PCR. Sequencing was performed with immunoSEQ multiplex PCR; in TCRdb, only in-frame clones are kept and a portion is missing. The sample lists about 190,000 clones, approximately 75% seen once, with 4.5% to 5.5% in the top ten. Sequences were obtained from PBMCs. The origin of the receptors is a man under 40 in good health and CMV-seropositive.

The rearrangement uses TRBV5-1 and TRBJ2-7; 9 bases map to TRBD1. V lost 4 bases, J lost 7 bases, and 9 bases stayed unmatched. The germline gives CDR1 SGHRS, CDR2 YFSETQ. The CDR3 totals 14 residues. The CDR3 here is CASSARTGAGEQYF. CDR3 coding DNA: TGCGCCAGCAGCGCCCGGACAGGGGCCGGGGAGCAGTACTTC.

The J gene is TRBJ2-1, the V gene TRBV28, with TRBD1 matching over 9 bases. Germline V lookup: CDR1 MDHEN, CDR2 SYDVKM. Germline trimming cut 5 bases from V and 15 bases from J; bases unmatched to any gene: 5. The CDR3 length is 11 residues. CDR3 DNA: TGTGCCAGCAGTACCGGGACAGGGTGGTTCTTC. Translation: CASSTGTGWFF. The variable domain in full, with the rest retrieved from reference TRBV28 and TRBJ2-1, is DVKVTQSSRYLVKRTGEKVFLECVQDMDHENMFWYRQDPGLGLRLIYFSYDVKMKEKGDIPEGYSVSREKKERFSLILESASTNQTSMYLCASSTGTGWFFGPGTRLTVL.

CDR3 amino acids: CASSRLNEQFF. CDR3 nucleotides: TGTGCCAGCAGTAGACTTAATGAGCAGTTCTTC. This chain joins TRBV9 and TRBJ2-1, with no clear D. The V gene lost 5 bases and the J gene lost 7 bases, with 7 bases spanning the gap. Germline V lookup: CDR1 SGDLS, CDR2 YYNGEE. The CDR3 is 11 amino acids. Full variable domain (rest looked up from reference TRBV9 and TRBJ2-1): DSGVTQTPKHLITATGQRVTLRCSPRSGDLSVYWYQQSLDQGLQFLIQYYNGEERAKGNILERFSAQQFPDLHSELNLSSLELGDSALYFCASSRLNEQFFGPGTRLTVL.

V usage is TRBV25-1 and J usage is TRBJ2-3; weak D call: TRBD2 (6 bases). The CDR3 has 13 residues. The V end lost 8 bases, the J end lost 4 bases, and 13 bases lay between the germline ends. The germline V gene encodes CDR1 MGHDK and CDR2 SYGVNS. The CDR3 region is CASRGIGADTQYF. The CDR3 DNA reads as TGTGCCAGCCGGGGGATTGGGGCAGATACGCAGTATTTT.

V gene TRBV2 combines with J gene TRBJ2-5, with D unresolved. Germline V CDR1 and CDR2: SNHLY, FYNNEI. The CDR3 spans 10 residues. Trimming cost V 5 bases and J 7 bases, with 5 bases left between them. DNA for the CDR3: TGTGCCAGCAGTACTACGACCCAGTACTTC. It specifies CASSTTTQYF.

This clone appeared once. V usage is TRBV29-1 and J usage is TRBJ2-7; tentatively, D is TRBD1 (7 bases). The CDR3 runs 14 residues. With 6 bases removed from V and 7 bases from J, the gap between germline ends came to 22 bases. CDR1 and CDR2 from the germline V gene are SQVTM and ANQGSEA. DNA of the CDR3: TGCAGCGTCGGGGGACAGCTCGCTGGGGGGGAGCAGTACTTC. Protein sequence: CSVGGQLAGGEQYF.

The chain links TRBV7-8 to TRBJ2-7; 9 bases agree with TRBD1. The CDR3 is 15 amino acids. The J segment lost 5 bases and the V segment lost 5 bases, leaving 10 bases of the junction unmatched. Germline V CDR1 and CDR2: SGHVS, FQNEAQ. The DNA of the CDR3 is TGTGCCAGCAGCATACAGGGGGCTGTGTTCAACGAGCAGTACTTC. It yields the protein CASSIQGAVFNEQYF.

V usage is TRBV7-2 and J usage is TRBJ2-2; D remains ambiguous. The length of the CDR3 is 15 residues. CDR1 is SGHTA and CDR2 is FQGNSA in the germline V gene. V was shortened by 1 base and J by 3 bases, with 9 bases between the two germline ends. CDR3 sequence: CASSLVLPDTGELFF. CDR3 DNA: TGTGCCAGCAGCTTAGTTCTCCCCGACACCGGGGAGCTGTTTTTT.

The rearrangement uses TRBV30 and TRBJ1-1, with D hard to call. The CDR3 is 14 amino acids. V gave up 0 bases and J gave up 1 base, with 9 bases separating them. Germline lookup yields CDR1 GTSNPN and CDR2 SVGIG (reference sequence). The DNA for the CDR3 is TGTGCCTGGAGTGTATTGTCAGAGAACACTGAAGCTTTCTTT. Its translation: CAWSVLSENTEAFF.

This sequence joins TRBV28 and TRBJ2-7; TRBD2 agrees at 12 bases. This CDR3 is built from 15 residues. The ends lost 5 bases at V and 3 bases at J; junction bases unmatched: 5. In germline, CDR1 is MDHEN, CDR2 SYDVKM. The CDR3 sequence: CASSLAGGPNYEQYF. CDR3 bases: TGTGCCAGCAGTCTAGCGGGAGGGCCAAACTACGAGCAGTACTTC.

This clone was seen a single time. The chain employs TRBV9 and TRBJ2-3, with D possibly TRBD2 on 6 matching bases. Germline V lookup: CDR1 SGDLS, CDR2 YYNGEE. V gave up 0 bases and J gave up 2 bases, with 10 bases separating them. The length of the CDR3 is 15 residues. The CDR3 sequence: CASSVAGELTDTQYF. CDR3 coding DNA: TGTGCCAGCAGCGTAGCGGGAGAGCTCACAGATACGCAGTATTTT.

V gene TRBV7-8 combines with J gene TRBJ1-2; 9 bases fit TRBD1. The CDR3 runs to 14 residues. Trimming at V came to 5 bases and at J to 6 bases, leaving 7 bases not matched to a gene. CDR1 is SGHVS and CDR2 is FQNEAQ in the germline V gene. The CDR3 DNA reads as TGTGCCAGCAGCAAGACAGGGGGAGCTGATGGCTACACCTTC. Translating it yields CASSKTGGADGYTF.

The V and J genes are TRBV5-4 and TRBJ1-1, with TRBD1 identical over 7 bases. Germline trimming cut 2 bases from V and 8 bases from J; bases unmatched to any gene: 6. Germline CDR1 SGHNT, CDR2 YYREEE (reference sequence). CDR3 length: 13 amino acids. The CDR3 coding sequence is TGTGCCAGCAGCTTACGACAGGGTCTAGAAGCTTTCTTT. Its protein product is CASSLRQGLEAFF.

The V and J genes are TRBV11-2 and TRBJ2-5, with a possible D match to TRBD1 (5 bases). This CDR3 is 13 amino acids long. V was pared by 3 bases and J by 1 base, with 6 bases between. Germline-derived CDR1 and CDR2 are SGHAT and FQNNGV. The CDR3 spells CASSFDSQETQYF. DNA of the CDR3: TGTGCCAGCAGCTTCGACAGCCAAGAGACCCAGTACTTC. The whole variable domain, remainder taken from reference TRBV11-2 and TRBJ2-5, is EAGVAQSPRYKIIEKRQSVAFWCNPISGHATLYWYQQILGQGPKLLIQFQNNGVVDDSQLPKDRFSAERLKGVDSTLKIQPAKLEDSAVYLCASSFDSQETQYFGPGTRLLVL.